Shown below are 23 T cell receptor beta chains from a single sample sequenced in a study of T-cell reconstitution after alpha-beta-depleted transplantation in children. Unique molecular identifiers were used to barcode this TCRbeta library. TCRdb fed the PCR reads into MiXCR, producing one record per CDR3 protein. In the table there are roughly 500,000 distinct CDR3 sequences, roughly an eighth of which are singletons. The sample was PBMCs from the stem cell graft donor, taken from the stem cell graft. Source of these receptors: a human donor who donated a stem cell graft to a child with combined immunodeficiency.

The CDR3: CASSQGTASTQYF. The CDR3 DNA sequence: TGTGCCAGCAGTCAAGGGACAGCTTCCACCCAGTACTTC. The chain links TRBV25-1 to TRBJ2-5, with 7 positions matching TRBD1. CDR3 size: 13 residues. Trimming at V came to 5 bases and at J to 8 bases, leaving 8 bases not matched to a gene. The V gene's germline CDR1 is MGHDK and CDR2 SYGVNS.

The chain is built from TRBV4-3 and TRBJ1-1; D may be TRBD1 (6 bases). CDR3 length equals 15 residues. Trimming stripped 3 bases from V and 1 base from J, with 12 bases between. Germline CDR1 is LGHNA and CDR2 is YSLEER. The CDR3 here is CASSHNGQPNTEAFF. The CDR3 bases are TGCGCCAGCAGCCACAACGGACAGCCGAACACTGAAGCTTTCTTT.

The chain employs TRBV20-1 and TRBJ2-1; 13 bases match TRBD2. The CDR3 has 17 amino acids. In germline, CDR1 is DFQATT, CDR2 SNEGSKA (reference sequence). V shed 7 bases, J shed 9 bases, and the junction held 18 bases outside the gene matches. The CDR3 is CSVSSGGPTSGRFEQFF. The CDR3 nucleotides are TGCAGTGTTAGCTCAGGGGGACCGACTAGCGGGAGGTTTGAGCAGTTCTTC.

This chain uses TRBV27 with TRBJ2-1, with TRBD2 matching over 10 bases. Germline loops: CDR1 MNHEY, CDR2 SMNVEV (reference sequence). Trimming at V came to 7 bases and at J to 15 bases, leaving 12 bases not matched to a gene. The CDR3 sequence is 13 residues long. The CDR3 nucleotides read TGTGCCAGCACCCGACTAGCGGGCTCGCCCCCGTTCTTC. Amino acids: CASTRLAGSPPFF.

The gene calls are TRBV18 and TRBJ1-3; maybe TRBD1 (6 bases). CDR3 length: 17 amino acids. Germline V lookup: CDR1 KGHSH, CDR2 LQKENI. V gave up 3 bases and J gave up 0 bases, with 15 bases separating them. The CDR3 DNA follows: TGTGCCAGCTCACCGTCGACAGGACTTAGCTCTGGAAACACCATATATTTT. Protein sequence: CASSPSTGLSSGNTIYF.

This clonotype was counted a few times. V is TRBV7-2 and J is TRBJ2-3; 10 bases fit TRBD2. Germline CDR1 reads SGHTA; CDR2 reads FQGNSA. This CDR3 comprises 15 residues. V lost 5 bases, J lost 2 bases, and 4 bases stayed unmatched. CDR3 protein: CASSTLAGTTDTQYF. DNA for the CDR3: TGTGCCAGCAGCACACTAGCGGGGACCACAGATACGCAGTATTTT.

The V call is TRBV30, the J call TRBJ1-2, with D perhaps TRBD1 (6 bases). The ends were cut back, 0 bases at V and 0 bases at J, with 8 bases in the middle. The CDR3 contains 14 residues. Germline CDR1 and CDR2: GTSNPN and SVGIG (reference sequence). In DNA, the CDR3 is TGTGCCTGGAGTGTCGGGGGGCCTAACTATGGCTACACCTTC. Translating gives CAWSVGGPNYGYTF.

This clonotype was counted at least ten times. The rearrangement joins TRBV18 to TRBJ2-7; 9 positions match TRBD1. V gave up 6 bases and J gave up 7 bases; unmatched junction bases: 10. The V gene's germline CDR1 is KGHSH and CDR2 LQKENI. This CDR3 contains 14 residues. CDR3 region: CASSLGQGLREQYF. CDR3 bases: TGTGCCAGCTCGTTGGGACAGGGCTTGAGGGAGCAGTACTTC.

This clonotype was seen at least ten times. This chain joins TRBV12-3 or TRBV12-4 and TRBJ1-2, with TRBD1 matching over 9 bases. The J segment lost 5 bases and the V segment lost 6 bases, leaving 19 bases of the junction unmatched. The CDR3 has 18 amino acids. The CDR3 protein is CASSPESILQGARYGYTF. DNA for the CDR3: TGTGCCAGCAGCCCGGAATCGATTTTACAGGGGGCGCGTTATGGCTACACCTTC.

This clonotype was seen a few times. This rearrangement joins TRBV6-2 or TRBV6-3 to TRBJ2-3; 11 bases agree with TRBD2. Germline V lookup: CDR1 MNHEY, CDR2 SVGEGT. V lost 4 bases, J lost 2 bases, and 14 bases stayed unmatched. This CDR3 is built from 19 residues. The CDR3 region has the DNA TGTGCCAGCAGTTCAACCATTCTAGCGGGAGGCCTTTTCACAGATACGCAGTATTTT. The encoded protein is CASSSTILAGGLFTDTQYF.

The chain carries TRBV2 and TRBJ2-7; tentatively, D is TRBD1 or TRBD2 (5 bases each). The CDR3 sequence is 13 residues long. The V gene's germline CDR1 is SNHLY and CDR2 FYNNEI. The V end was cut by 2 bases, the J end by 6 bases, with 11 bases between. The CDR3 region has the DNA TGTGCCAGCAGTGAATGGGGGTTGAGCGAGCAGTACTTC. Translated, it gives CASSEWGLSEQYF.

This clonotype was seen more than once but under ten times. The J gene is TRBJ1-6, the V gene TRBV2; 7 bases map to TRBD1. Germline V gives CDR1 SNHLY, CDR2 FYNNEI. The length of the CDR3 is 14 residues. J lost 10 bases, V lost 1 base, and 4 bases had no gene match. The CDR3 region has the DNA TGTGCCAGCAGTGAAGAGACAGGGCCATCACCCCTCCACTTT. Translation gives CASSEETGPSPLHF.

The sample holds many counts of this clonotype. This chain joins TRBV7-9 and TRBJ2-6; 7 positions agree with TRBD1. Trimming at V came to 3 bases and at J to 12 bases, leaving 5 bases not matched to a gene. CDR1 and CDR2 (germline): SEHNR, FQNEAQ (reference sequence). The CDR3 sequence is 13 residues long. The CDR3 loop reads CASSFGTERVLTF. The DNA of the CDR3 is TGTGCCAGCAGCTTCGGGACAGAACGCGTCCTGACTTTC. Together with reference TRBV7-9 and TRBJ2-6, the CDR3 gives the full variable domain: DTGVSQNPRHKITKRGQNVTFRCDPISEHNRLYWYRQTLGQGPEFLTYFQNEAQLEKSRLLSDRFSAERPKGSFSTLEIQRTEQGDSAMYLCASSFGTERVLTFGAGSRLTVL.

The rearrangement links TRBV6-5 to TRBJ2-1; TRBD2 matches at 9 bases. This CDR3 has 16 amino acids. The V gene's germline CDR1 is MNHEY and CDR2 SVGAGI. After removal of 2 bases from V and 2 bases from J, the junction contained 4 bases not matched to a gene. CDR3 bases: TGTGCCAGCAGTTACCTTAGCGGGAGCCCCTACAATGAGCAGTTCTTC. Translated, it gives CASSYLSGSPYNEQFF.

This clonotype was recorded a few times. V gene TRBV9 combines with J gene TRBJ2-3; the match to TRBD1 covers 10 bases. The V and J ends lost 4 bases and 2 bases, in that order; junction bases with no gene match: 7. The CDR3 runs to 16 residues. Germline V CDR1 and CDR2: SGDLS, YYNGEE. CDR3 nucleotide sequence: TGTGCCAGCAGCCCCAGGACAGGGGGGAACACAGATACGCAGTATTTT. Translating gives CASSPRTGGNTDTQYF.

The table lists this clonotype with many counts. V usage is TRBV27 and J usage is TRBJ2-3; 8 nucleotides match TRBD2. Trimming at V came to 11 bases and at J to 5 bases, leaving 12 bases not matched to a gene. CDR1 is MNHEY, CDR2 SMNVEV, per germline (reference sequence). The CDR3 has 14 amino acids. The CDR3 loop reads CAAARTSKVDTQYF. In DNA form, the CDR3 reads TGTGCCGCAGCAAGGACTAGCAAAGTAGATACGCAGTATTTT.

Many counts were recorded for this clonotype. This sequence joins TRBV11-1 and TRBJ2-1; TRBD2 matches at 15 bases. Germline CDR1 SGHAT, CDR2 FQDESV (reference sequence). After removal of 5 bases from V and 0 bases from J, the junction contained 5 bases not matched to a gene. The CDR3 is 18 amino acids. CDR3: CASSPGTSGGYSYNEQFF. The CDR3, as DNA: TGTGCCAGCAGCCCCGGGACTAGCGGGGGGTACTCCTACAATGAGCAGTTCTTC. Drawing the rest from reference TRBV11-1 and TRBJ2-1, the complete variable domain is EAEVAQSPRYKITEKSQAVAFWCDPISGHATLYWYRQILGQGPELLVQFQDESVVDDSQLPKDRFSAERLKGVDSTLKIQPAELGDSAMYLCASSPGTSGGYSYNEQFFGPGTRLTVL.

This clonotype was seen repeatedly, ten times or more. The rearrangement joins TRBV7-3 to TRBJ2-3; perhaps TRBD2 as D (7 bases). The germline V gene encodes CDR1 SGHTA and CDR2 FQGTGA. Trimming took 2 bases from V and 2 from J, leaving 8 bases between them. This CDR3 has 14 amino acids. DNA of the CDR3: TGTGCCAGCAGCTTAGCGGGGGCCACAGATACGCAGTATTTT. Its protein is CASSLAGATDTQYF.

The chain links TRBV18 to TRBJ2-7, with D possibly matching TRBD1 (6 bases). Germline V gene sequence: CDR1 KGHSH, CDR2 LQKENI. V lost 6 bases and J 2 bases, leaving 14 bases between the germline ends. CDR3 length equals 14 residues. The CDR3 reads CASSHRDLPYEQYF. CDR3 DNA sequence: TGTGCCAGCTCTCACAGGGATCTCCCCTACGAGCAGTACTTC.

This clonotype was detected many times. The V call is TRBV7-3, the J call TRBJ2-3, with D hard to call. Looked up from germline, CDR1 is SGHTA and CDR2 is FQGTGA. The V and J ends lost 2 bases and 0 bases respectively, with 9 bases between them. The CDR3 is made up of 15 amino acids. CDR3 region: CASSLFSRSTDTQYF. DNA of the CDR3: TGTGCCAGCAGCTTATTTTCCAGAAGCACAGATACGCAGTATTTT.

This chain uses TRBV7-2 with TRBJ2-1, with 8 positions matching TRBD2. CDR1 and CDR2 (germline): SGHTA, FQGNSA. There are 15 residues in the CDR3. Germline trimming cut 1 base from V and 4 bases from J; bases unmatched to any gene: 3. The CDR3 sequence is CASSLGSGEYNEQFF. DNA for the CDR3: TGTGCCAGCAGCTTAGGTAGCGGGGAGTACAATGAGCAGTTCTTC. The whole variable domain, remainder taken from reference TRBV7-2 and TRBJ2-1, is GAGVSQSPSNKVTEKGKDVELRCDPISGHTALYWYRQSLGQGLEFLIYFQGNSAPDKSGLPSDRFSAERTGGSVSTLTIQRTQQEDSAVYLCASSLGSGEYNEQFFGPGTRLTVL.

V and J are TRBV4-1 and TRBJ1-4, with a weak D call TRBD1 (5 bases). Germline CDR1 is MGHRA and CDR2 is YSYEKL. CDR3 size: 15 residues. V gave up 4 bases and J gave up 8 bases, with 17 bases separating them. CDR3 in amino acids: CASSRRQSIGEKLFF. The CDR3 bases are TGCGCCAGCAGCCGGAGACAGAGCATTGGCGAAAAACTGTTTTTT.

In its sample, this clonotype was seen a few times. The chain employs TRBV10-3 and TRBJ2-7; TRBD2 agrees at 10 bases. Trimming at V came to 4 bases and at J to 5 bases, leaving 2 bases not matched to a gene. The CDR3 runs 13 residues. CDR1 is ENHRY and CDR2 is SYGVKD in the germline V gene. CDR3 in DNA: TGTGCCATCAGTGGGCTAGCGGGAGACGAGCAGTACTTC. Its translation is CAISGLAGDEQYF.